A selection of T cell receptor beta chains follows, all from one sample in a study of vaccination effects on CD4 cells after COVID-19. For these receptors, no antigen is known. Here immunoSEQ multiplex PCR was the method, and the copy in TCRdb shows in-frame clones only, minus some. Among around 83,000 clones, about 70% were seen once, and the ten largest hold approximately 1.7%. Sample: CD4+ T cells from PBMCs cultured with HCoV-229E spike peptides, taken before COVID-19 vaccination. The receptor set was obtained from a human donor who received a COVID-19 vaccine. CDR3s include the opening cysteine and the closing phenylalanine or tryptophan. A D gene is named only where the DNA matches it firmly. A row's size may be missing; if present it is once, few, many or a size class.

d_gene: .
v_gene: TRBV9
j_gene: TRBJ2-5
abundance: .
CDR3aa: CASSLTGIQETQYF
CDR3nt: TGTGCCAGCAGCTTAACAGGGATCCAAGAGACCCAGTACTTC

d_gene: .
v_gene: TRBV4-1
j_gene: TRBJ2-3
abundance: .
CDR3aa: CASSQDRQSSTDTQYF
CDR3nt: TGCGCCAGCAGCCAAGATAGGCAATCCAGCACAGATACGCAGTATTTT

d_gene: TRBD1
v_gene: TRBV19
j_gene: TRBJ1-4
abundance: few
CDR3aa: CASRTQGTNEKLFF
CDR3nt: TGTGCCAGCCGTACACAGGGGACTAATGAAAAACTGTTTTTT

d_gene: .
v_gene: TRBV6-2/TRBV6-3
j_gene: TRBJ1-5
abundance: .
CDR3aa: CASSPTESNQPQHF
CDR3nt: TGTGCCAGCAGTCCGACAGAAAGCAATCAGCCCCAGCATTTT

d_gene: .
v_gene: TRBV29-1
j_gene: TRBJ2-2
abundance: .
CDR3aa: CSVVWKVNTGELFF
CDR3nt: TGCAGCGTTGTCTGGAAGGTCAACACCGGGGAGCTGTTTTTT

d_gene: TRBD2
v_gene: TRBV5-1
j_gene: TRBJ2-1
abundance: .
CDR3aa: CASRPPGLALNEQFF
CDR3nt: TGCGCCAGCAGGCCCCCGGGACTAGCGTTGAATGAGCAGTTCTTC

d_gene: .
v_gene: TRBV6-6
j_gene: TRBJ1-2
abundance: .
CDR3aa: CASSSSISGTSYGYTF
CDR3nt: TGTGCCAGCAGTTCTTCCATCTCCGGGACCAGCTATGGCTACACCTTC

d_gene: .
v_gene: TRBV3-1/TRBV3-2
j_gene: TRBJ1-4
abundance: .
CDR3aa: CASSQGEGLGTFF
CDR3nt: TGTGCCAGCAGCCAAGGCGAAGGGCTGGGTACGTTTTTT

d_gene: .
v_gene: TRBV7-3
j_gene: TRBJ2-5
abundance: .
CDR3aa: CASSLGPVKTQYF
CDR3nt: TGTGCCAGCAGCTTAGGCCCCGTGAAGACCCAGTACTTC

d_gene: .
v_gene: TRBV29-1
j_gene: TRBJ2-1
abundance: .
CDR3aa: CSVAQARDEQFF
CDR3nt: TGCAGCGTCGCCCAGGCCAGGGATGAGCAGTTCTTC

d_gene: .
v_gene: TRBV4-1
j_gene: TRBJ1-3
abundance: .
CDR3aa: CASSQGIDLNTIYF
CDR3nt: TGCGCCAGCAGCCAAGGTATCGACTTAAACACCATATATTTT

d_gene: TRBD1
v_gene: TRBV11-2
j_gene: TRBJ1-6
abundance: .
CDR3aa: CASSRQGGGSPLHF
CDR3nt: TGTGCCAGCAGCCGACAGGGTGGCGGTTCACCCCTCCACTTT

d_gene: .
v_gene: TRBV20-1
j_gene: TRBJ2-1
abundance: once
CDR3aa: CSAIKGMQFF
CDR3nt: TGCAGTGCGATTAAGGGTATGCAGTTCTTC

d_gene: .
v_gene: TRBV4-1
j_gene: TRBJ1-3
abundance: .
CDR3aa: CASSQDNGRSSGNTIYF
CDR3nt: TGCGCCAGCAGCCAAGACAATGGACGGTCCTCTGGAAACACCATATATTTT

d_gene: .
v_gene: TRBV7-9
j_gene: TRBJ2-3
abundance: few
CDR3aa: CASSYLAEAQYF
CDR3nt: TGTGCCAGCAGCTACCTGGCAGAGGCGCAGTATTTT

d_gene: TRBD1
v_gene: TRBV4-3
j_gene: TRBJ1-4
abundance: .
CDR3aa: CASSRDSLNEKLFF
CDR3nt: TGCGCCAGCAGCCGGGACAGCCTTAATGAAAAACTGTTTTTT

d_gene: .
v_gene: TRBV27
j_gene: TRBJ2-5
abundance: .
CDR3aa: CASSLQRRETQYF
CDR3nt: TGTGCCAGCAGTTTGCAGCGTCGAGAGACCCAGTACTTC

d_gene: .
v_gene: TRBV5-4
j_gene: TRBJ2-1
abundance: .
CDR3aa: CASSLMGRGYNEQFF
CDR3nt: TGTGCCAGCAGCTTAATGGGTAGGGGCTACAATGAGCAGTTCTTC

d_gene: .
v_gene: TRBV18
j_gene: TRBJ1-2
abundance: once
CDR3aa: CASSPGAYNYGYTF
CDR3nt: TGTGCCAGCTCACCCGGGGCCTACAACTATGGCTACACCTTC

d_gene: .
v_gene: TRBV5-1
j_gene: TRBJ1-3
abundance: .
CDR3aa: CASSLVPESSGNTIYF
CDR3nt: TGCGCCAGCAGCTTGGTTCCGGAGTCCTCTGGAAACACCATATATTTT

d_gene: .
v_gene: TRBV10-2
j_gene: TRBJ2-5
abundance: .
CDR3aa: CATNQGRGETQYF
CDR3nt: TGCGCCACCAATCAGGGGCGGGGGGAGACCCAGTACTTC

d_gene: TRBD2
v_gene: TRBV10-3
j_gene: TRBJ2-1
abundance: once
CDR3aa: CAIRAGGQGNEQFF
CDR3nt: TGTGCCATCAGGGCGGGGGGGCAGGGCAATGAGCAGTTCTTC

d_gene: TRBD2
v_gene: TRBV18
j_gene: TRBJ2-2
abundance: once
CDR3aa: CASSPRASGGRDTGELFF
CDR3nt: TGTGCCAGCTCACCACGGGCTAGCGGGGGTCGTGACACCGGGGAGCTGTTTTTT

d_gene: .
v_gene: TRBV14
j_gene: TRBJ2-1
abundance: .
CDR3aa: CASSQALGISYNEQFF
CDR3nt: TGTGCCAGCAGCCAAGCGCTCGGGATCTCCTACAATGAGCAGTTCTTC

d_gene: TRBD1
v_gene: TRBV4-1
j_gene: TRBJ2-3
abundance: once
CDR3aa: CASSFGQGARDTQYF
CDR3nt: TGCGCCAGCAGCTTTGGACAGGGGGCTAGGGATACGCAGTATTTT

d_gene: .
v_gene: TRBV19
j_gene: TRBJ1-2
abundance: .
CDR3aa: CASSPGLDGWGYTF
CDR3nt: TGTGCCAGTAGTCCCGGGCTGGACGGTTGGGGCTACACCTTC

d_gene: .
v_gene: TRBV9
j_gene: TRBJ2-1
abundance: once
CDR3aa: CASSVGLLTYNEQFF
CDR3nt: TGTGCCAGCAGCGTAGGCCTATTAACCTACAATGAGCAGTTCTTC

d_gene: .
v_gene: TRBV3-1/TRBV3-2
j_gene: TRBJ1-3
abundance: .
CDR3aa: CASSQDPATSGNTIYF
CDR3nt: TGTGCCAGCAGCCAAGATCCAGCAACCTCTGGAAACACCATATATTTT

d_gene: .
v_gene: TRBV6-5
j_gene: TRBJ1-1
abundance: few
CDR3aa: CASSPRFKNTEAFF
CDR3nt: TGTGCCAGCAGTCCCCGGTTCAAGAACACTGAAGCTTTCTTT

d_gene: .
v_gene: TRBV7-3
j_gene: TRBJ1-4
abundance: .
CDR3aa: CASSLSGHPNEKLFF
CDR3nt: TGTGCCAGCAGCTTATCGGGCCACCCTAATGAAAAACTGTTTTTT

d_gene: .
v_gene: TRBV11-2
j_gene: TRBJ1-6
abundance: .
CDR3aa: CAASRGLENSPLHF
CDR3nt: TGTGCCGCCAGTCGTGGGCTGGAAAATTCACCCCTCCACTTT

d_gene: .
v_gene: TRBV18
j_gene: TRBJ1-4
abundance: .
CDR3aa: CASSGIRSEKLFF
CDR3nt: TGTGCCAGCTCAGGGATTCGGAGCGAAAAACTGTTTTTT

d_gene: .
v_gene: TRBV9
j_gene: TRBJ1-6
abundance: .
CDR3aa: CASSSNTDSPLHF
CDR3nt: TGTGCCAGCAGCTCAAACACCGATTCACCCCTCCACTTT

d_gene: TRBD1
v_gene: TRBV6-5
j_gene: TRBJ1-2
abundance: .
CDR3aa: CASSPERGRPYGYTF
CDR3nt: TGTGCCAGCAGTCCCGAGAGGGGGCGGCCCTATGGCTACACCTTC

d_gene: .
v_gene: TRBV11-1
j_gene: TRBJ2-3
abundance: .
CDR3aa: CAITGTSTDTQYF
CDR3nt: TGTGCCATAACCGGGACTAGCACAGATACGCAGTATTTT

d_gene: TRBD1
v_gene: TRBV30
j_gene: TRBJ1-5
abundance: .
CDR3aa: CACKKGGGGQPQHF
CDR3nt: TGTGCCTGCAAAAAAGGAGGGGGCGGTCAGCCCCAGCATTTT

d_gene: .
v_gene: TRBV28
j_gene: TRBJ1-3
abundance: .
CDR3aa: CASSSPGPSSGNTIYF
CDR3nt: TGTGCCAGCAGTTCCCCGGGCCCCAGCTCTGGAAACACCATATATTTT

d_gene: .
v_gene: TRBV6-5
j_gene: TRBJ2-3
abundance: .
CDR3aa: CASSFSTATDTQYF
CDR3nt: TGTGCCAGCAGTTTTTCTACAGCCACAGATACGCAGTATTTT

d_gene: TRBD2
v_gene: TRBV24-1
j_gene: TRBJ2-1
abundance: .
CDR3aa: CATSLRGGSNEQFF
CDR3nt: TGTGCCACCAGCTTGCGGGGGGGCTCCAATGAGCAGTTCTTC

d_gene: .
v_gene: TRBV19
j_gene: TRBJ1-3
abundance: .
CDR3aa: CASIRTPANSGNTIYF
CDR3nt: TGTGCCAGTATAAGGACACCTGCCAACTCTGGAAACACCATATATTTT

d_gene: TRBD1
v_gene: TRBV2
j_gene: TRBJ1-2
abundance: few
CDR3aa: CARQTGEYGYTF
CDR3nt: TGTGCCAGACAGACAGGGGAGTATGGCTACACCTTC

d_gene: .
v_gene: TRBV9
j_gene: TRBJ2-1
abundance: .
CDR3aa: CASSGRTLGSKSDEQFF
CDR3nt: TGTGCCAGCAGCGGTAGGACCTTAGGATCAAAGAGCGATGAGCAGTTCTTC

d_gene: TRBD2
v_gene: TRBV24-1
j_gene: TRBJ2-5
abundance: .
CDR3aa: CATSDSGGTETQYF
CDR3nt: TGTGCCACCAGTGATTCGGGGGGAACCGAGACCCAGTACTTC

d_gene: .
v_gene: TRBV18
j_gene: TRBJ1-2
abundance: .
CDR3aa: CASSPRDTRGGGYTF
CDR3nt: TGTGCCAGCTCACCACGGGACACTAGGGGCGGAGGCTACACCTTC

d_gene: .
v_gene: TRBV7-7
j_gene: TRBJ2-5
abundance: .
CDR3aa: CASTQLETQYF
CDR3nt: TGTGCCAGCACCCAACTGGAGACCCAGTACTTC

d_gene: .
v_gene: TRBV6-5
j_gene: TRBJ1-5
abundance: few
CDR3aa: CATKTALYQPQHF
CDR3nt: TGTGCCACGAAGACCGCCTTATATCAGCCCCAGCATTTT

d_gene: TRBD1
v_gene: TRBV6-1
j_gene: TRBJ1-2
abundance: .
CDR3aa: CASSEATGDGYTF
CDR3nt: TGTGCCAGCAGTGAAGCAACAGGGGATGGCTACACCTTC

d_gene: .
v_gene: TRBV7-9
j_gene: TRBJ1-3
abundance: .
CDR3aa: CASSLTSSGNTIYF
CDR3nt: TGTGCCAGCAGCTTAACCAGCTCTGGAAACACCATATATTTT

d_gene: .
v_gene: TRBV7-2
j_gene: TRBJ2-5
abundance: .
CDR3aa: CASSFLARETQYF
CDR3nt: TGTGCCAGCAGCTTCCTAGCCCGGGAGACCCAGTACTTC

d_gene: .
v_gene: TRBV19
j_gene: TRBJ1-2
abundance: .
CDR3aa: CASRTPNYGYTF
CDR3nt: TGTGCCAGTAGGACCCCTAACTATGGCTACACCTTC

d_gene: .
v_gene: TRBV12-3/TRBV12-4
j_gene: TRBJ2-5
abundance: once
CDR3aa: CASSLSETQYF
CDR3nt: TGTGCCAGCAGTTTGTCGGAGACCCAGTACTTC

d_gene: .
v_gene: TRBV11-3
j_gene: TRBJ1-1
abundance: .
CDR3aa: CASSLTMNTEAFF
CDR3nt: TGTGCCAGCAGCTTAACCATGAACACTGAAGCTTTCTTT

d_gene: .
v_gene: TRBV29-1
j_gene: TRBJ1-1
abundance: .
CDR3aa: CSVGQMNTEAFF
CDR3nt: TGCAGCGTCGGACAGATGAACACTGAAGCTTTCTTT

d_gene: .
v_gene: TRBV5-4
j_gene: TRBJ2-5
abundance: .
CDR3aa: CASSLRPKGGGETQYF
CDR3nt: TGTGCCAGCAGCCTGAGGCCTAAGGGGGGCGGAGAGACCCAGTACTTC

d_gene: .
v_gene: TRBV2
j_gene: TRBJ1-5
abundance: .
CDR3aa: CASSPSMTLAHQPQHF
CDR3nt: TGTGCCAGCAGTCCTAGTATGACACTCGCCCATCAGCCCCAGCATTTT